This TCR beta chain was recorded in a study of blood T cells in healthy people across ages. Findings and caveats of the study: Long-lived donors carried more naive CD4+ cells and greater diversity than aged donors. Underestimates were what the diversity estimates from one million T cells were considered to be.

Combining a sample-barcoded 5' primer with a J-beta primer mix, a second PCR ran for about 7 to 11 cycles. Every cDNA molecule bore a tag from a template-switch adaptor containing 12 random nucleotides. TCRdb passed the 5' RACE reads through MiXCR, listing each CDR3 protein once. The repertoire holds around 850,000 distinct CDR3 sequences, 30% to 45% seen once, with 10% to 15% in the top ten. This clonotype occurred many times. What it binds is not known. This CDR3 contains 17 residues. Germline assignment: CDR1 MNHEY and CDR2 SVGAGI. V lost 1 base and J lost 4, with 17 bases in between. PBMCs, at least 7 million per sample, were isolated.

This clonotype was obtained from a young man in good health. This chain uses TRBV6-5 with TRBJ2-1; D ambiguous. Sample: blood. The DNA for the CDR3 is TGTGCCAGCAGTTACTACCCCCGGAACCCGGCTTACAATGAGCAGTTCTTC. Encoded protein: CASSYYPRNPAYNEQFF.